The source of this TCR beta chain is a study of blood T cell repertoires in COVID-19. CDR1 is SGHRS, CDR2 YFSETQ, per germline. V was clipped by 4 bases and J by 8 bases; unmatched bases: 9. This CDR3 spans 14 amino acids. In the study's own analysis: Estimation of nucleated cell counts relied on the amplification of reference gene primers. Profiled with immunoSEQ multiplex PCR; TCRdb holds only in-frame clones, not every one. For V, J and clone size, that table is used; D and trimming come from the DNA. Altogether approximately 120,000 clones are present, 75% to 90% being singletons, with the ten largest covering approximately 19%. Only a few counts were recorded for this clone.

The V gene is TRBV5-1, the J gene TRBJ1-3; TRBD1 matches 7 bases. Sequenced: peripheral blood. The sequence derives from a human donor with acute or convalescent COVID-19. The donor label of this sample is uncertain. The CDR3 DNA reads TGCGCCAGCAGCCAACGGACAGGCAGAGACACCATATATTTT. The encoded protein is CASSQRTGRDTIYF.